The 23 T cell receptor beta chains listed next were all sequenced from one sample in a study of Ad26.COV2.S vaccination and SARS-CoV-2 variants. The protocol was immunoSEQ multiplex PCR, while the TCRdb copy is restricted to in-frame clones and leaves out a portion. The sample yields some 460,000 clones, 80% to 90% seen once. Treatment of the sample: roughly 20 received Ad26.COV2.S at low or high dose, single or two shots; roughly 5 received placebo; per-sample allocation not given. Samples came from day 63 after the first vaccine or placebo injection. The specimen comprised peripheral blood, sampled in a trial of Ad26.COV2.S vaccine versus placebo. Every receptor here comes from a person between 18 and 59 years old who received the Ad26.COV2.S COVID-19 vaccine or a placebo.

This sequence joins TRBV6-2 or TRBV6-3 and TRBJ2-7, with D perhaps TRBD2 (6 bases). Deletions cut 0 bases from V and 6 bases from J, with 18 bases between. The CDR3 loop spans 16 amino acids. CDR1 is MNHEY and CDR2 is SVGEGT in the germline V gene. CDR3 residues: CASSYSSGGLEGEQYF. CDR3 coding DNA: TGTGCCAGCAGTTACTCGAGTGGGGGTTTGGAGGGCGAGCAGTACTTC.

The CDR3 reads CASSLAAGTSGGNEQFF. CDR3 bases: TGTGCCAGCAGCTTAGCTGCCGGGACTAGCGGGGGTAATGAGCAGTTCTTC. V and J are TRBV7-2 and TRBJ2-1; 14 bases are shared with TRBD2. Germline values: CDR1 SGHTA, CDR2 FQGNSA. The CDR3 runs 17 residues. V trimming: 0 bases; J trimming: 7 bases; junction bases outside the gene matches: 5.

The chain combines TRBV2 with TRBJ1-6, with D possibly TRBD1 on 6 matching bases. CDR1 and CDR2 from the germline V gene are SNHLY and FYNNEI. Trimming took 8 bases from V and 10 from J, leaving 18 bases between them. The CDR3 sequence is 14 residues long. The CDR3 is CASEGTGYGSPLHF. CDR3 in DNA: TGTGCCAGCGAGGGAACAGGGTACGGATCACCCCTCCACTTT. Drawing the rest from reference TRBV2 and TRBJ1-6, the complete variable domain is EPEVTQTPSHQVTQMGQEVILRCVPISNHLYFYWYRQILGQKVEFLVSFYNNEISEKSEIFDDQFSVERPDGSNFTLKIRSTKLEDSAMYFCASEGTGYGSPLHFGNGTRLTVT.

The V gene is TRBV25-1, the J gene TRBJ2-3; 7 nucleotides align to TRBD1. The CDR3 runs 16 residues. Losses at the gene ends were 1 base for V and 2 bases for J; bases not matched to a gene: 6. Germline CDR1 reads MGHDK; CDR2 reads SYGVNS. The CDR3 here is CASSESARGYTDTQYF. CDR3 sequence (DNA): TGTGCCAGCAGTGAATCGGCCAGGGGGTACACAGATACGCAGTATTTT.

Note on this clone: At the DNA level, this CDR3 is encoded by other sequences in the same sample as well. The chain couples TRBV3-1 (or the pseudogene TRBV3-2) to TRBJ1-5; D remains unclear. V lost 3 bases to trimming and J lost 7 bases, with 7 bases between them. CDR1 LGHDT and CDR2 YNNKEL come from the germline V gene (reference sequence). This CDR3 region has 12 residues. The CDR3 sequence is CASSQGWQPQHF. In DNA form, the CDR3 reads TGTGCCAGCAGCCAGGGGTGGCAGCCCCAGCATTTT.

This chain joins TRBV11-3 and TRBJ2-1, with TRBD1 as a possible D gene (6 bases). V was clipped by 0 bases and J by 6 bases, with 12 bases between them. CDR3 size: 15 residues. Germline CDR1 and CDR2: SGHNT and YENEEA. The DNA of the CDR3 is TGTGCCAGCAGCTTAGAACAGGGTGGCGTCAATGAGCAGTTCTTC. Protein sequence: CASSLEQGGVNEQFF.

The chain employs TRBV5-1 and TRBJ1-4; TRBD1 might be the D (5 bases). Looked up from germline, CDR1 is SGHRS and CDR2 is YFSETQ. V was clipped by 4 bases and J by 8 bases, with 18 bases between them. The CDR3 is 15 amino acids. DNA of the CDR3: TGCGCCAGCAGCCCATATCCGGGGGAGAGGGAAAAACTGTTTTTT. This gives the protein CASSPYPGEREKLFF.

This clone was recorded only once. The V call is TRBV4-1, the J call TRBJ1-1; unclear D gene. This CDR3 has 15 amino acids. The germline V gene has CDR1 MGHRA and CDR2 YSYEKL. V dropped 1 base and J dropped 2 bases, with 11 bases sitting between them. The CDR3 region is CASSQVERTNTEAFF. The CDR3 region has the DNA TGCGCCAGCAGCCAAGTAGAAAGGACTAACACTGAAGCTTTCTTT.

The chain couples TRBV5-1 to TRBJ1-4, with D unclear. Germline V gives CDR1 SGHRS, CDR2 YFSETQ. There are 15 residues in the CDR3. V lost 4 bases and J lost 5, with 15 bases in between. In DNA form, the CDR3 reads TGCGCCAGCAGCCAAACAGTCGGTAAAAATGAAAAACTGTTTTTT. Its protein is CASSQTVGKNEKLFF.

The J gene is TRBJ2-1, the V gene TRBV5-1, with D perhaps TRBD2 (5 bases). V was clipped by 2 bases and J by 1 base, with 7 bases between them. Per the germline V gene, CDR1 is SGHRS and CDR2 is YFSETQ. This CDR3 spans 14 amino acids. The CDR3 region is CASSFGESYNEQFF. CDR3 DNA: TGCGCCAGCAGCTTCGGGGAATCCTACAATGAGCAGTTCTTC.

The V gene is TRBV6-6, the J gene TRBJ1-2; 8 bases align to TRBD1. Looked up from germline, CDR1 is MNHNY and CDR2 is SVGAGI (reference sequence). This CDR3 comprises 14 residues. V shed 5 bases and J 4 bases; nucleotides not matched to a gene: 6. The CDR3 here is CASSPATGGYGYTF. The CDR3 DNA is TGTGCCAGCAGTCCGGCAACAGGGGGCTATGGCTACACCTTC.

The gene calls are TRBV10-3 and TRBJ2-7; 7 nucleotides align to TRBD1. The CDR3 is 13 amino acids. The ends lost 5 bases at V and 0 bases at J; junction bases unmatched: 1. Germline V gives CDR1 ENHRY, CDR2 SYGVKD. The chain's CDR3 is CAISNRGSYEQYF. DNA of the CDR3: TGTGCCATCAGTAACAGGGGCTCCTACGAGCAGTACTTC.

This clone was seen just once. This chain links TRBV2 with TRBJ2-7; the match to TRBD1 covers 8 bases. This CDR3 region has 14 residues. CDR1 SNHLY and CDR2 FYNNEI come from the germline V gene. V trimming: 2 bases; J trimming: 7 bases; junction bases outside the gene matches: 7. The CDR3 DNA reads TGTGCCAGCAGTGAATCAGGGGGCTTAATAGAGCAGTACTTC. This gives the protein CASSESGGLIEQYF. Combining the CDR3 with reference TRBV2 and TRBJ2-7 gives the whole variable domain EPEVTQTPSHQVTQMGQEVILRCVPISNHLYFYWYRQILGQKVEFLVSFYNNEISEKSEIFDDQFSVERPDGSNFTLKIRSTKLEDSAMYFCASSESGGLIEQYFGPGTRLTVT.

This rearrangement joins TRBV10-3 to TRBJ1-5; the match to TRBD1 covers 8 bases. Looked up from germline, CDR1 is ENHRY and CDR2 is SYGVKD. Trimming removed 3 bases from V and 5 bases from J; junction bases left unmatched: 18. This CDR3 contains 19 residues. CDR3 sequence reads: CAISDAWSGGQSLHQPQHF. CDR3 sequence (DNA): TGTGCCATCAGTGACGCTTGGTCAGGGGGCCAGTCTCTGCATCAGCCCCAGCATTTT.

This rearrangement joins TRBV5-1 to TRBJ2-7; D is possibly TRBD1 (5 bases). The CDR3 contains 14 residues. From germline, CDR1 is SGHRS and CDR2 YFSETQ. Trimming took 0 bases from V and 1 from J, leaving 8 bases between them. The CDR3 here is CASSLAQASYEQYF. Written as DNA, the CDR3 is TGCGCCAGCAGCTTGGCACAGGCTTCCTACGAGCAGTACTTC.

V is TRBV5-1 and J is TRBJ2-1; weak D call: TRBD2 (6 bases). This CDR3 comprises 16 residues. The germline V gene has CDR1 SGHRS and CDR2 YFSETQ. Trimming took 2 bases from V and 0 from J, leaving 12 bases between them. This chain's CDR3 is CASSLRGESSYNEQFF. The CDR3, as DNA: TGCGCCAGCAGCTTACGCGGGGAAAGCTCCTACAATGAGCAGTTCTTC.

This clone has just one count. The J gene is TRBJ2-3, the V gene TRBV27; no definite D call. The CDR3 runs to 15 residues. The germline V and J ends were trimmed by 2 bases and 6 bases, with 15 bases remaining between them. Germline V gene sequence: CDR1 MNHEY, CDR2 SMNVEV (reference sequence). CDR3 sequence reads: CASSLEVPGRDTQYF. CDR3 DNA: TGTGCCAGCAGTTTAGAAGTGCCAGGAAGGGATACGCAGTATTTT.

The V call is TRBV24-1, the J call TRBJ2-5, with 7 bases fitting TRBD2. The germline V gene encodes CDR1 KGHDR and CDR2 SFDVKD. V lost 5 bases and J lost 5; bases outside the gene matches: 7. CDR3 size: 14 residues. CDR3 sequence (DNA): TGTGCCACCAGTGCGGCGGGAGCAGTCGAGACCCAGTACTTC. This gives the protein CATSAAGAVETQYF.

J is TRBJ1-1 and V is TRBV5-6; the match to TRBD1 covers 9 bases. In germline, CDR1 is SGHDT, CDR2 YYEEEE. CDR3 length: 15 residues. V was pared by 4 bases and J by 7 bases, with 11 bases of the junction left unmatched. The CDR3 is CASSPPGTGTIEAFF. As DNA, the CDR3 is TGTGCCAGCAGCCCTCCGGGGACAGGGACAATTGAAGCTTTCTTT.

The J gene is TRBJ2-2, the V gene TRBV5-1, with D possibly called TRBD1 or TRBD2 (5 bases each). The germline V gene encodes CDR1 SGHRS and CDR2 YFSETQ. This CDR3 comprises 16 residues. With 6 bases removed from V and 2 bases from J, the gap between germline ends came to 17 bases. The CDR3 here is CASTLMGVGNTGELFF. The CDR3 DNA sequence: TGCGCCAGCACCCTGATGGGGGTAGGAAACACCGGGGAGCTGTTTTTT. Full variable domain (outside the CDR3, taken from reference TRBV5-1 and TRBJ2-2): KAGVTQTPRYLIKTRGQQVTLSCSPISGHRSVSWYQQTPGQGLQFLFEYFSETQRNKGNFPGRFSGRQFSNSRSEMNVSTLELGDSALYLCASTLMGVGNTGELFFGEGSRLTVL.

This clone was detected once. The rearrangement joins TRBV6-2 or TRBV6-3 to TRBJ1-6; TRBD1 is a possible D gene (5 bases). The germline V gene has CDR1 MNHEY and CDR2 SVGEGT. The CDR3 is 15 amino acids. The V and J ends lost 4 bases and 9 bases respectively, with 16 bases between them. The CDR3 region has the DNA TGTGCCAGCAGTTCAATGGCTCAGGGTCTTTCACCCCTCCACTTT. Its protein product is CASSSMAQGLSPLHF.

This clone was observed once. This chain uses TRBV13 with TRBJ2-3; TRBD2 aligns across 10 bases. The CDR3 sequence is 15 residues long. The germline CDR1 and CDR2 sequences are PRHDT and FYEKMQ (reference sequence). Trimming removed 5 bases from V and 6 bases from J; junction bases left unmatched: 8. The chain's CDR3 is CASSTAGGRADTQYF. As DNA, the CDR3 is TGTGCCAGCAGCACAGCGGGAGGGCGGGCGGATACGCAGTATTTT.

This rearrangement joins TRBV5-1 to TRBJ2-2; the D call may be TRBD1 or TRBD2 (6 bases each). Per the germline V gene, CDR1 is SGHRS and CDR2 is YFSETQ. Between the trimmed V and J ends, which lost 4 bases and 6 bases, there was a span of 16 bases. This CDR3 has 15 amino acids. CDR3 amino acids: CASSRGGGLPGELFF. Here the CDR3 DNA reads TGCGCCAGCAGCCGAGGAGGGGGGCTTCCCGGGGAGCTGTTTTTT.